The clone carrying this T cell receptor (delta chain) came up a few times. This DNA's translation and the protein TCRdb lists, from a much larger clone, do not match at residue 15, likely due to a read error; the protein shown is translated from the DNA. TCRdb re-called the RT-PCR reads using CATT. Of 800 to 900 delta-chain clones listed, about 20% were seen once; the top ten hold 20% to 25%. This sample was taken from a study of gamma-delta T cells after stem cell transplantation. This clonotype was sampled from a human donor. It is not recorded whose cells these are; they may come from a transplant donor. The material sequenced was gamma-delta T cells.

The CDR3 region is CACDTAPTGGYGISCTDKLIF. The CDR3 DNA is TGTGCCTGTGACACAGCACCTACTGGGGGATACGGGATTAGTTGCACCGATAAACTCATCTTT. This chain uses TRDV2 with TRDJ1; TRDD3 matches at 13 bases. Trimming removed 1 base from V and 1 base from J; junction bases left unmatched: 17. In germline, CDR1 is GEAIGNYY, CDR2 EKD. The CDR3 extends over 21 amino acids.